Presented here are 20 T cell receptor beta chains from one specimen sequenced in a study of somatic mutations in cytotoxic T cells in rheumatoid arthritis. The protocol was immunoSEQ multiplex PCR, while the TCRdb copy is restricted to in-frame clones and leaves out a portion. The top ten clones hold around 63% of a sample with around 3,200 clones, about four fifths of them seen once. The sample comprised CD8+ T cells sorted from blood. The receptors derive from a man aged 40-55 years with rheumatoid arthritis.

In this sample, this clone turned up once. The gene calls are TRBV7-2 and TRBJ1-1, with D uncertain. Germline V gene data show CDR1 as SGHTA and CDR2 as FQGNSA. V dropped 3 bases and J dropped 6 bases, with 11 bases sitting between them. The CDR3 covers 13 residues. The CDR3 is CASSFAGPPEAFF. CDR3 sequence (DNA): TGTGCCAGCAGCTTTGCAGGTCCCCCTGAAGCTTTCTTT. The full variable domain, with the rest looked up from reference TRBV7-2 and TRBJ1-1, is GAGVSQSPSNKVTEKGKDVELRCDPISGHTALYWYRQSLGQGLEFLIYFQGNSAPDKSGLPSDRFSAERTGGSVSTLTIQRTQQEDSAVYLCASSFAGPPEAFFGQGTRLTVV.

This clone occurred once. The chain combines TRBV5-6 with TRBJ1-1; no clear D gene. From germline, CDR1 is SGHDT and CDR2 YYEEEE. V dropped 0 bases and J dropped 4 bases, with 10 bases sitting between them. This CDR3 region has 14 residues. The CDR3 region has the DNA TGTGCCAGCAGCTTGGGGGGAGGGAGCACTGAAGCTTTCTTT. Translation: CASSLGGGSTEAFF.

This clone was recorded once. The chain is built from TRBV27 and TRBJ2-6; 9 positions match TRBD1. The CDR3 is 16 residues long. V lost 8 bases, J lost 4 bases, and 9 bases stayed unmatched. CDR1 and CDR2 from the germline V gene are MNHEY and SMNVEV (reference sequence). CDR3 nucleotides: TGTGCCAGCTTGGGACAGGGCAGTTCCGGGGCCAACGTCCTGACTTTC. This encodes CASLGQGSSGANVLTF.

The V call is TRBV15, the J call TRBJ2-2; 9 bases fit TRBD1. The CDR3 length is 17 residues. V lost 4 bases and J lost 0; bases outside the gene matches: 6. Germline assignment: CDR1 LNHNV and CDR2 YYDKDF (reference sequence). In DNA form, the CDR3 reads TGTGCCACCAGCAACCCCTGGACAGGGGCGAACACCGGGGAGCTGTTTTTT. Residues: CATSNPWTGANTGELFF.

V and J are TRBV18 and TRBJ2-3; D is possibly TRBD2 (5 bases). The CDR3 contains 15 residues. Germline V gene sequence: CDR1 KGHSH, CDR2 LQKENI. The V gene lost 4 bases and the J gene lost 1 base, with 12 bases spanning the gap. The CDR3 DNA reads TGTGCCAGCTCACAGACCGTCGGGGGCACAGATACGCAGTATTTT. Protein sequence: CASSQTVGGTDTQYF.

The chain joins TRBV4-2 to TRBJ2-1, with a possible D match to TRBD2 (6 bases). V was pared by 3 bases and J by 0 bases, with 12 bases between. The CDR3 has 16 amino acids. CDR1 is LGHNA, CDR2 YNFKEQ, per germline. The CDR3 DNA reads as TGTGCCAGCAGCCAGGACGCCGGGAGCTCCTACAATGAGCAGTTCTTC. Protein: CASSQDAGSSYNEQFF.

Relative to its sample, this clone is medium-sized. CDR3 residues: CASSSISGRGETQYF. CDR3 DNA sequence: TGTGCCAGCAGTTCAATTAGCGGGAGGGGGGAGACCCAGTACTTC. This rearrangement joins TRBV28 to TRBJ2-5; 11 nucleotides line up with TRBD2. J was trimmed by 5 bases and V by 4 bases; bases with no gene match: 6. The CDR3 is 15 amino acids. Per germline, CDR1 MDHEN and CDR2 SYDVKM.

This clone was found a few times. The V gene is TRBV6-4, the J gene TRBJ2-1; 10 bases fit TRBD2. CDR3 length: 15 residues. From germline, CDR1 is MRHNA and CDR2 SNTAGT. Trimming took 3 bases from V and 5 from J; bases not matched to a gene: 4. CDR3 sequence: CASSESLAGNNEQFF. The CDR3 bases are TGTGCCAGCAGTGAATCACTAGCGGGAAACAATGAGCAGTTCTTC.

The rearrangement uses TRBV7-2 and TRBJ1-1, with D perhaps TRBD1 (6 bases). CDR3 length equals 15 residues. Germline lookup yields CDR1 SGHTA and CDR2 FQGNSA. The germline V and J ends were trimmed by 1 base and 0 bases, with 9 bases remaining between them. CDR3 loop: CASSLEDRMNTEAFF. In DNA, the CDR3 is TGTGCCAGCAGCTTAGAAGACAGGATGAACACTGAAGCTTTCTTT.

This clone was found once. CDR3 sequence (DNA): TGTGCCACCAGATCGTTCGGAGATCAGCCCCAGCATTTT. It translates to CATRSFGDQPQHF. The chain uses TRBV15 and TRBJ1-5; D remains unclear. CDR1 is LNHNV, CDR2 YYDKDF, per germline (reference sequence). The length of the CDR3 is 13 residues. V lost 6 bases, J lost 5 bases, and 11 bases lay in between. Supplemented by reference TRBV15 and TRBJ1-5, the full variable domain reads DAMVIQNPRYQVTQFGKPVTLSCSQTLNHNVMYWYQQKSSQAPKLLFHYYDKDFNNEADTPDNFQSRRPNTSFCFLDIRSPGLGDTAMYLCATRSFGDQPQHFGDGTRLSIL.

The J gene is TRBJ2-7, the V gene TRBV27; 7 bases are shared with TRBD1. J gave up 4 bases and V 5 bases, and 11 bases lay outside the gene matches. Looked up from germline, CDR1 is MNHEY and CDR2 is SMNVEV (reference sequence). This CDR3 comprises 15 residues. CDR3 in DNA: TGTGCCAGCAGTCTCGGACAGGTCGAAGGGTACGAGCAGTACTTC. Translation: CASSLGQVEGYEQYF.

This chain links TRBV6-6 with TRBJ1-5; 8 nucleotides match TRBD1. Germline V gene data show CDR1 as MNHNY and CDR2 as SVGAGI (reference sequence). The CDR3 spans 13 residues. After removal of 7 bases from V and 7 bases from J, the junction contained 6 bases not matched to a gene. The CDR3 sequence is CASNTQGGQPQHF. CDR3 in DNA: TGTGCCAGCAATACACAGGGGGGACAGCCCCAGCATTTT.

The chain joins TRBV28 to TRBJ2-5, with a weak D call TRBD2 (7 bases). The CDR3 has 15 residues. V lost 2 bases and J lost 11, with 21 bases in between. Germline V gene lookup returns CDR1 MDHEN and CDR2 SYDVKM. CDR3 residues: CASSLGRDPEGEQYF. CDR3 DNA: TGTGCCAGCAGTTTAGGGAGGGACCCAGAGGGGGAGCAGTACTTC.

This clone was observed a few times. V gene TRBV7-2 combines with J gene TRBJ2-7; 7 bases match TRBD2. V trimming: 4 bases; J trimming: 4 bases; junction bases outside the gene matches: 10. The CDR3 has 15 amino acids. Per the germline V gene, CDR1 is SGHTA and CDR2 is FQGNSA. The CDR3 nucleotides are TGTGCCAGCAGCTCCACACAGCGGGACCCTTACGAGCAGTACTTC. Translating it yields CASSSTQRDPYEQYF.

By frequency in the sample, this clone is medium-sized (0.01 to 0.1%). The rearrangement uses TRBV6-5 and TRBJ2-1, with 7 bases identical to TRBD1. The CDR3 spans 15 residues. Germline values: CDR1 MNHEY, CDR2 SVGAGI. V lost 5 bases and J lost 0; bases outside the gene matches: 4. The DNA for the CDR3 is TGTGCCAGCAGTCTGGGACAGCACTCCTACAATGAGCAGTTCTTC. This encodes CASSLGQHSYNEQFF.

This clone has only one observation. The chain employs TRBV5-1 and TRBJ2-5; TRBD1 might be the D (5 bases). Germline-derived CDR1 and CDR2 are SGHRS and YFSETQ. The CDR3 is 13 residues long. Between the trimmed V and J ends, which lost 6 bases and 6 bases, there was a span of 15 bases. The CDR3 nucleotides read TGCGCCAGCAACCAGGGCTTTCGAAAGACCCAGTACTTC. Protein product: CASNQGFRKTQYF.

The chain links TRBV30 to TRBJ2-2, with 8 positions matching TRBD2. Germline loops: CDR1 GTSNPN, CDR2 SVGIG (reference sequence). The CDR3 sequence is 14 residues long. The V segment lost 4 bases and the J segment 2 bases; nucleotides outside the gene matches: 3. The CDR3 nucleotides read TGTGCCTGGATAGCGGGAATAAACACCGGGGAGCTGTTTTTT. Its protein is CAWIAGINTGELFF.

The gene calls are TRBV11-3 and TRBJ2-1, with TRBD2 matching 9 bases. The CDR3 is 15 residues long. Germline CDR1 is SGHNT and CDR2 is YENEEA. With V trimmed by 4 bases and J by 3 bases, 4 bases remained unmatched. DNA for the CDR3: TGTGCCAGCAGCTCCGGGCGGGAGGGCTACAATGAGCAGTTCTTC. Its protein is CASSSGREGYNEQFF.

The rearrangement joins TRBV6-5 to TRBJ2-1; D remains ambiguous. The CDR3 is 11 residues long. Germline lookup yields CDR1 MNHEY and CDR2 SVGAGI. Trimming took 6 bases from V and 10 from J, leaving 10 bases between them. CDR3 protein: CASRSQAEQFF. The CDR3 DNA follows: TGTGCCAGCAGGAGCCAAGCGGAGCAGTTCTTC.

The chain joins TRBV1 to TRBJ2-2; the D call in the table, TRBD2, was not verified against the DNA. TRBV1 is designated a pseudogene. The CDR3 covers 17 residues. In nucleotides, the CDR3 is TGCACCAGCAGCCAAGTTCGGCCCCGGGAGGGGAACCGGGGAGCTGTTTTT. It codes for CTSSQVRPREGNRGAVF.